This T cell receptor (beta chain) is from a study of blood T cell repertoires in COVID-19. The wider study: Samples representing acute and convalescent COVID-19 were sourced from the United States, Italy and Spain.

V shed 4 bases, J shed 6 bases, and the junction held 9 bases outside the gene matches. The CDR3 covers 14 residues. Per germline, CDR1 SGHKS and CDR2 YYEKEE (reference sequence). Under the authors' procedure: Estimation of nucleated cell counts was performed using reference gene primer amplification. Profiled with immunoSEQ multiplex PCR; TCRdb holds only in-frame clones, not every one. From that table come the V and J calls and clone size; the DNA was used to work out D and trimming. Of 65,000 to 75,000 clones listed, 80% to 85% were seen once; the top ten hold 15% to 18%. Sample: peripheral blood. The clonotype comes from a man older than 75 with acute or convalescent COVID-19. The V gene is TRBV5-5, the J gene TRBJ2-7; 8 positions agree with TRBD1. CDR3 bases: TGTGCCAGCAGCCTGGACAGGGCGGTGTCCGAGCAGTACTTC. This gives the protein CASSLDRAVSEQYF.